Listed below are T cell receptor beta chains from one sample, sequenced in a study of blood T cell repertoires in COVID-19. TCRdb's table, derived via immunoSEQ multiplex PCR, lists solely in-frame clones and lacks some. The table shows over 200,000 clones, with approximately 83% occurring only once. Specimen: peripheral blood. The receptor source for this set is a man between 50 and 59 years old with active or convalescent COVID-19. The CDR3 runs from the conserved cysteine through the conserved F or W. A D gene is named only where the DNA matches it firmly. Some rows mark clone size as missing; the rest say once, few, many or name a class of expanded clone.

TRBV19	TRBJ1-5	.	TRBD1	TGTGCCAGCGTGACGGGGACAGGGAATGCGGGCAATCAGCCCCAGCATTTT	CASVTGTGNAGNQPQHF
TRBV29-1	TRBJ2-7	.	TRBD1	TGCAGCGTCCGAGGGGACAGGGGGTCAGACGAGCAGTACTTC	CSVRGDRGSDEQYF
TRBV27	TRBJ1-6	.	.	TGTGCCAGCAGTTGGGGGGGGACACGTTCACCCCTCCACTTT	CASSWGGTRSPLHF
TRBV5-1	TRBJ2-3	.	TRBD1	TGCGCCAGCAGCTCATACGAGGACAGGAACAGCGGTACGCAGTATTTT	CASSSYEDRNSGTQYF
TRBV27	TRBJ2-1	.	TRBD2	TGTGCCAGCAGTCCCAAATTGGGGGGGTTTACCTACAATGAGCAGTTCTTC	CASSPKLGGFTYNEQFF
TRBV18	TRBJ1-2	.	.	TGTGCCAGCTCACTGACTGCGATCCCAGATGGCTACACCTTC	CASSLTAIPDGYTF
TRBV4-1	TRBJ1-5	.	.	TGCGCCAGCAGCCAAGTTGGGGGCTACAATCAGCCCCAGCATTTT	CASSQVGGYNQPQHF
TRBV5-6	TRBJ2-1	.	.	TGTGCCAGCACCCGCTCCTTAAGGGGCGTTTTCAATGAGCAGTTCTTC	CASTRSLRGVFNEQFF
TRBV30	TRBJ1-1	.	TRBD1	TGTGCCTGGAGCACCGGGACAGGGAGGGTCGGAGTTTCTTTCTTT	CAWSTGTGRVGVSFF
TRBV7-3	TRBJ2-1	.	TRBD2	TGTGCCAGCAGCCTAGGACTAGCGGGGGATCAGCAGTTCTTC	CASSLGLAGDQQFF
TRBV18	TRBJ2-2	few	.	TGTGCCAGCTCACCTAACAGGGAAAACACCGGGGAGCTGTTTTTT	CASSPNRENTGELFF
TRBV29-1	TRBJ1-1	.	.	TGCAGCGTTGACAGGGTGGGAACTGAAGCTTTCTTT	CSVDRVGTEAFF
TRBV4-2	TRBJ1-3	.	TRBD1	TGTGCCAGCAGCCAAGTCGTACAGGGGGTAAACACCATATATTTT	CASSQVVQGVNTIYF
TRBV28	TRBJ1-3	few	TRBD1	TGTGCCAGCGGGAACAGGGGATACACCATATATTTT	CASGNRGYTIYF
TRBV7-8	TRBJ2-1	.	TRBD2	TGTGCCAGCGAAAGGAGGGTAGCGGGGGGACAAGGCGAGCAGTTCTTC	CASERRVAGGQGEQFF
TRBV15	TRBJ1-1	.	TRBD1	TGTGCCACCACTGCAGGGGGAGCGGGCACTGAAGCTTTCTTT	CATTAGGAGTEAFF
TRBV28	TRBJ2-3	once	TRBD2	TGTGCCAGCGGTAGCGGGGGGATCGGTCGTGGTACGCAGTATTTT	CASGSGGIGRGTQYF
TRBV4-2	TRBJ1-5	.	.	TGTGCCAGCAGCCAAGATAATAGCAGGGGCAATCAGCCCCAGCATTTT	CASSQDNSRGNQPQHF
TRBV7-9	TRBJ2-5	.	TRBD2	TGTGCCAGCAGCACTAAGCGGGAGGGCAGGGAGACCCAGTACTTC	CASSTKREGRETQYF
TRBV4-3	TRBJ1-2	.	.	TGCGCCAGCAGCGGTTCAGGAATTTATGGCTACACCTTC	CASSGSGIYGYTF
TRBV18	TRBJ2-3	.	TRBD1	TGTGCCAGCTCACGGCAACAGGGGTGGGGCCCTCAGTATTTT	CASSRQQGWGPQYF
TRBV28	TRBJ2-1	.	TRBD2	TGTGCCAGCAGCTCGGGAGGGCCCCAGGGGGAGCAGTTCTTC	CASSSGGPQGEQFF
TRBV30	TRBJ2-7	.	TRBD1	TGTGCCTGGAGTAGCGGACAGGGGAGGCAGTACTTC	CAWSSGQGRQYF
TRBV5-5	TRBJ2-2	.	TRBD1	TGTGCCAGCAGCTTGGTGGGGACAGGGGGCAACACCGGGGAGCTGTTTTTT	CASSLVGTGGNTGELFF
TRBV28	TRBJ1-3	.	TRBD1	TGTGCCAGCAGTTTAAGGTCCGGGCAGGGGGAATCTGGAAACACCATATATTTT	CASSLRSGQGESGNTIYF
TRBV5-5	TRBJ2-1	few	TRBD1	TGTGCCAGCAGCTTGGACTACCCAGGGGGTGAGCAGTTCTTC	CASSLDYPGGEQFF
TRBV4-2	TRBJ1-1	once	TRBD1	TGTGCCAGCAGCCAAGATGGGGACAGGGGGTGGGCTTTCTTT	CASSQDGDRGWAFF
TRBV5-4	TRBJ2-4	.	.	TGTGCCAGCAGCCCCGAGTCCGGAGCCAAAAACATTCAGTACTTC	CASSPESGAKNIQYF
TRBV6-6	TRBJ2-2	.	TRBD1	TGTGCCAGCAGTCGGAATCGACCGGGACAGGGCAACACCGGGGAGCTGTTTTTT	CASSRNRPGQGNTGELFF
TRBV6-2/TRBV6-3	TRBJ2-1	.	TRBD2	TGTGCCAGCAGTTACTCACTAGCGGGGGGTACGAACTCCTACAATGAGCAGTTCTTC	CASSYSLAGGTNSYNEQFF
TRBV10-3	TRBJ2-7	.	.	TGTGCCATCCGAGGAGGTTCCCACGAGCAGTACTTC	CAIRGGSHEQYF
TRBV29-1	TRBJ2-1	.	TRBD2	TGCAGCGTGGGCAGCGGGGGGCCTTACAATGAGCAGTTCTTC	CSVGSGGPYNEQFF
TRBV30	TRBJ2-4	.	.	TGTGCCTGGAGTGTACTAGCCAAAAACATTCAGTACTTC	CAWSVLAKNIQYF
TRBV6-1	TRBJ2-5	.	.	TGTGCCAGCAGTGAAGGAGTTAAGATGGAGACCCAGTACTTC	CASSEGVKMETQYF
TRBV5-1	TRBJ2-2	once	.	TGCGCCAGCAGCTTGGCTTCAGGGCAGGGCGGGGAGCTGTTTTTT	CASSLASGQGGELFF
TRBV18	TRBJ1-3	.	.	TGTGCCAGCTCACCCGGGGGAAACACCATATATTTT	CASSPGGNTIYF
TRBV27	TRBJ2-5	.	.	TGTGCCAGCAGTTCCCCTCCGGGGGAGACCCAGTACTTC	CASSSPPGETQYF
TRBV19	TRBJ1-6	.	.	TGTGCCAGTAGAAACAGGAATTCACCCCTCCACTTT	CASRNRNSPLHF
TRBV5-1	TRBJ1-2	.	.	TGCGCCAGCAGCTTGGTGGAGGGGTCCCCTTATGGCTACACCTTC	CASSLVEGSPYGYTF
TRBV28	TRBJ1-5	.	TRBD1	TGTGCCAGCAGAGACGGACAGGGAGGCAATCAGCCCCAGCATTTT	CASRDGQGGNQPQHF
TRBV7-9	TRBJ1-2	.	TRBD1	TGTGCCAGCAGACCCGACAGGGAACGGACCGGCTACACCTTC	CASRPDRERTGYTF
TRBV4-2	TRBJ1-5	.	.	TGTGCCAGCAGCCAAGAGTCTGAGACGGAGCAGCCCCAGCATTTT	CASSQESETEQPQHF
TRBV9	TRBJ2-3	.	TRBD2	TGTGCCAGCAGCCCCCGACTAGCGGGTGGCACAGATACGCAGTATTTT	CASSPRLAGGTDTQYF
TRBV3-1/TRBV3-2	TRBJ1-2	.	TRBD1	TGTGCCAGCAGCCGAGGACAGGTGTATGGCTACACCTTC	CASSRGQVYGYTF
TRBV7-9	TRBJ2-2	.	TRBD2	TGTGCCAGCAGCTTAGGACTAGCGAGTGACGGGGAGCTGTTTTTT	CASSLGLASDGELFF
TRBV10-2	TRBJ1-2	.	.	TGCGCCAGCAGTTTACAGGGAACCTATGGCTACACCTTC	CASSLQGTYGYTF
TRBV5-1	TRBJ1-1	once	.	TGCGCCAGCAGCTTGGAAGGCAGGGACTTTGGGGCTTTCTTT	CASSLEGRDFGAFF
TRBV4-3	TRBJ1-1	few	.	TGCGCCAGCAGCCGGGGCCAGGACACTGAAGCTTTCTTT	CASSRGQDTEAFF
TRBV4-1	TRBJ2-2	.	.	TGCGCCAGCAGCCAGCCGGGAAAGGGCCCCGGGGAGCTGTTTTTT	CASSQPGKGPGELFF
TRBV28	TRBJ1-2	.	.	TGTGCCAGCACACGGGACTCTGGGTATGGCTACACCTTC	CASTRDSGYGYTF
TRBV9	TRBJ1-2	few	.	TGTGCCAGCAGCCCAGGGAGGAGCTATGGCTACACCTTC	CASSPGRSYGYTF
TRBV30	TRBJ1-1	.	.	TGTGCCTGGGGTCGAAGGACGAGGGGGTACACTGAAGCTTTCTTT	CAWGRRTRGYTEAFF
TRBV5-1	TRBJ2-6	.	TRBD1	TGCGCCAGCACAGGCAGGGGGCTTGGGGCCAACGTCCTGACTTTC	CASTGRGLGANVLTF
TRBV28	TRBJ2-1	.	TRBD1	TGTGCCAGCAGTCCACAGGGGGCGGGCGGGTACAATGAGCAGTTCTTC	CASSPQGAGGYNEQFF
TRBV28	TRBJ1-2	.	.	TGTGCCAGCAGTATATGGTCCGCGTTCGACTATGGCTACACCTTC	CASSIWSAFDYGYTF
TRBV6-5	TRBJ2-2	once	.	TGTGCCAGCAGTTACTCGAGCGGGCTCGGGGAGCTGTTTTTT	CASSYSSGLGELFF
TRBV5-1	TRBJ2-1	.	.	TGCGCCAGCAGCTTGGTCCCCAGCGGCCCTTACAATGAGCAGTTCTTC	CASSLVPSGPYNEQFF
TRBV6-6	TRBJ1-6	.	TRBD1	TGTGCCAGCAGTTGGGGGGACAGACATTCACCCCTCCACTTT	CASSWGDRHSPLHF
TRBV6-1	TRBJ2-1	.	.	TGTGCCAGCAGTGAACCCAGGGGCCTTTGGGGCTACAATGAGCAGTTCTTC	CASSEPRGLWGYNEQFF
TRBV4-3	TRBJ1-4	.	TRBD1	TGCGCCAGCAGCCTCACCGGGACAGAGAGTAATGAAAAACTGTTTTTT	CASSLTGTESNEKLFF